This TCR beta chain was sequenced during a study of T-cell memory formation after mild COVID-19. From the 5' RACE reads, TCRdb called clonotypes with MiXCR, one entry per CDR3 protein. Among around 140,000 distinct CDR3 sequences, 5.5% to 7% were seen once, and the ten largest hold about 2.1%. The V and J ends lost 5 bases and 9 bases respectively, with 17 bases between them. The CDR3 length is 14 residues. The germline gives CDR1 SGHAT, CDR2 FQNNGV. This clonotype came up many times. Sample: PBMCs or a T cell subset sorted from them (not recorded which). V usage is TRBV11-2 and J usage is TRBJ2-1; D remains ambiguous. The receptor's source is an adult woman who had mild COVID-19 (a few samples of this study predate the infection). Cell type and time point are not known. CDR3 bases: TGTGCCAGCAGCCCATCCATCGCCCGGCGTGAGCAGTTCTTC. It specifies CASSPSIARREQFF.